The 9 T cell receptor beta chains reported below all come from one sample, sequenced in a study of shared clonotypes between healthy human individuals. Method: immunoSEQ multiplex PCR; TCRdb's copy keeps in-frame clones and lacks some. This sample yields some 1,400,000 clones, of which roughly 96% are seen a single time; approximately 1.1% belongs to the top ten. The sequenced sample consisted of naive CD4+ T cells sorted from blood. This sample's subset: CD45RA+ positively selected. These receptors all come from a man under 40 in good health.

The chain employs TRBV7-2 and TRBJ1-2; TRBD1 is a possible D gene (6 bases). The CDR3 is made up of 14 amino acids. The germline gives CDR1 SGHTA, CDR2 FQGNSA. V was clipped by 5 bases and J by 5 bases, with 15 bases between them. Here the CDR3 DNA reads TGTGCCAGCAGCCCGAATGACAGGAATTATGGCTACACCTTC. Its translation: CASSPNDRNYGYTF. The entire variable domain, with the rest obtained from reference TRBV7-2 and TRBJ1-2, is as follows: GAGVSQSPSNKVTEKGKDVELRCDPISGHTALYWYRQSLGQGLEFLIYFQGNSAPDKSGLPSDRFSAERTGGSVSTLTIQRTQQEDSAVYLCASSPNDRNYGYTFGSGTRLTVV.

V usage is TRBV29-1 and J usage is TRBJ2-1, with D unresolved. The V and J ends lost 4 bases and 0 bases respectively, with 13 bases between them. The germline gives CDR1 SQVTM, CDR2 ANQGSEA. The CDR3 is made up of 15 amino acids. CDR3 region: CSVAGRDSSYNEQFF. DNA of the CDR3: TGCAGCGTTGCCGGACGTGATAGCTCCTACAATGAGCAGTTCTTC.

This clone was observed a handful of times. The sample holds other DNA sequences that translate to the same CDR3. This chain connects TRBV2 to TRBJ1-4; D possibly corresponds to TRBD1 (5 bases). Germline CDR1 SNHLY, CDR2 FYNNEI. V lost 4 bases, J lost 4 bases, and 7 bases lay in between. There are 13 residues in the CDR3. Written as DNA, the CDR3 is TGTGCCAGCAGTGGCACAGGTAATGAAAAACTGTTTTTT. Its translation: CASSGTGNEKLFF.

The chain links TRBV27 to TRBJ2-2; possible D gene TRBD1, 5 bases. The ends were cut back, 5 bases at V and 1 base at J, with 11 bases in the middle. The germline gives CDR1 MNHEY, CDR2 SMNVEV (reference sequence). The CDR3 extends over 15 amino acids. CDR3 amino acids: CASSLGAWNTGELFF. CDR3 in DNA: TGTGCCAGCAGTCTAGGGGCGTGGAACACCGGGGAGCTGTTTTTT.

The chain's CDR3 is CASSPRGRRVRETQYF. The CDR3 nucleotides read TGTGCCAGCAGCCCCCGGGGGCGGAGGGTTCGGGAGACCCAGTACTTC. The V call is TRBV9, the J call TRBJ2-5; D possibly uses TRBD1 or TRBD2 (6 bases each). V was clipped by 4 bases and J by 5 bases, with 21 bases between them. Germline-derived CDR1 and CDR2 are SGDLS and YYNGEE. The CDR3 consists of 16 residues. Full variable domain (outside the CDR3, taken from reference TRBV9 and TRBJ2-5): DSGVTQTPKHLITATGQRVTLRCSPRSGDLSVYWYQQSLDQGLQFLIQYYNGEERAKGNILERFSAQQFPDLHSELNLSSLELGDSALYFCASSPRGRRVRETQYFGPGTRLLVL.

This clone was seen only once. The chain combines TRBV6-1 with TRBJ2-7; TRBD2 matches 8 bases. The CDR3 runs 18 residues. Germline V gives CDR1 MNHNS, CDR2 SASEGT. V shed 3 bases and J 1 base; nucleotides not matched to a gene: 14. The CDR3 DNA is TGTGCCAGCAGTGATAGCGTGTTCGGGAGGGGGGCATCCTACGAGCAGTACTTC. The encoded protein is CASSDSVFGRGASYEQYF.

The gene calls are TRBV7-2 and TRBJ1-2; D possibly corresponds to TRBD1 (5 bases). This CDR3 contains 16 residues. Trimming pared 0 bases from V and 2 bases from J, leaving 13 bases between. The V gene's germline CDR1 is SGHTA and CDR2 FQGNSA. The CDR3 reads CASSLAGTGANYGYTF. CDR3 bases: TGTGCCAGCAGCTTAGCAGGTACAGGTGCGAACTATGGCTACACCTTC.

The genes are TRBV11-2 and TRBJ2-3; the D is unclear. The CDR3 is made up of 12 amino acids. Germline V gene data show CDR1 as SGHAT and CDR2 as FQNNGV. The germline V and J ends were trimmed by 5 bases and 0 bases, with 3 bases remaining between them. For the CDR3, the DNA is TGTGCCAGCAGCCAAAGCACAGATACGCAGTATTTT. Its protein is CASSQSTDTQYF.

V and J are TRBV18 and TRBJ2-1; tentatively, D is TRBD2 (5 bases). Trimming pared 2 bases from V and 0 bases from J, leaving 11 bases between. This CDR3 has 16 residues. Germline CDR1 is KGHSH and CDR2 is LQKENI. CDR3 amino acids: CASSPTRTYSYNEQFF. The CDR3 DNA sequence: TGTGCCAGCTCACCAACTAGGACCTACTCCTACAATGAGCAGTTCTTC.